This T cell receptor (beta chain) is drawn from a study of regulatory T cells in long-lasting Graves disease. This CDR3 has 13 amino acids. The V gene lost 7 bases and the J gene lost 2 bases, with 9 bases spanning the gap. Germline V gene lookup returns CDR1 MNHEY and CDR2 SMNVEV (reference sequence). Time point denoted: newly diagnosed GD, antithyroid drugs for less than 3 months. PBMCs were the source of the RNA used for TCR sequencing. The table lists this clonotype with many counts. Arm-PCR of CDR3 regions with iRepertoire HTBI primers generated TCR beta libraries. TCRdb re-called the multiplex PCR reads through MiXCR, storing one row per CDR3 protein. Of 300,000 to 400,000 distinct CDR3 sequences in the sample, roughly a sixth are singletons; the top ten hold 25% to 30%. These data also featured in a second study, about T cells in Graves' hyperthyroidism and ophthalmopathy.

V and J are TRBV27 and TRBJ2-1, with D maybe TRBD2 (6 bases). This receptor was taken from a man aged 40-50 years with Graves disease. The sequencing here drew on peripheral blood mononuclear cells (PBMCs), taken at new diagnosis, from a patient treated with antithyroid drugs. CDR3 residues: CASKGTAYNEQFF. The CDR3, as DNA: TGTGCCAGCAAGGGGACTGCCTACAATGAGCAGTTCTTC.